Listed below are T cell receptor beta chains from one sample, sequenced in a study of cytomegalovirus exposure and HLA in healthy donors. This table comes from immunoSEQ multiplex PCR, and its TCRdb copy is limited to in-frame clones, with some not included. Here the sample spans around 300,000 clones, approximately 85% being singletons. The source material was PBMCs. The receptors shown here come from a young man in good health and CMV-seronegative. CDR3s include the opening cysteine and the closing phenylalanine or tryptophan. Size values are once, few and many counts, or a class for expanded clones, and some rows have none.

>TRBJ2-3|-|TRBV30
CAWIRGRTDTQYF
>TRBJ2-7|-|TRBV27
CASSLWDRSGYEQYF
>TRBJ1-1|-|TRBV7-9
CASSFEPPEAFF
>TRBJ1-1|once|TRBV5-1
CASSILQGPGPEAFF
>TRBJ2-6|-|TRBV5-1
CASSTGLSGANVLTF
>TRBJ2-3|-|TRBV6-1
CASRSRGSYTDTQYF
>TRBJ1-1|-|TRBV19
CASSIRQGALIPEAFF
>TRBJ2-5|-|TRBV9
CASSDTAGDLGETQYF
>TRBJ1-2|once|TRBV6-5
CASSYDRGYGYTF
>TRBJ2-7|-|TRBV19
CASSPTTGVSEQYF
>TRBJ1-2|-|TRBV29-1
CSVGPNYGYTF
>TRBJ1-2|-|TRBV6-4
CASILWTAANYGYTF
>TRBJ2-5|-|TRBV29-1
CSVEVGGETQYF
>TRBJ2-3|-|TRBV30
CAWSPRAGTDTQYF
>TRBJ1-4|-|TRBV27
CASSQGQGGPLEKLFF
>TRBJ1-2|-|TRBV29-1
CSVGPSPGGYGYTF
>TRBJ1-1|-|TRBV5-1
CASSLGGSAMNTEAFF
>TRBJ2-3|-|TRBV5-1
CASSLAVLAGEDTQYF
>TRBJ2-7|-|TRBV6-5
CASSYAPSGGYEQYF
>TRBJ1-5|-|TRBV18
CASSPGQDQPQHF
>TRBJ2-3|-|TRBV5-1
CASSGGQGVKKRDTQYF
>TRBJ1-6|-|TRBV7-9
CASSLVGTGNSPLHF
>TRBJ2-7|-|TRBV5-1
CASSLAGQETYEQYF
>TRBJ2-1|-|TRBV5-1
CASSLVSGPYNEQFF
>TRBJ1-2|-|TRBV5-1
CASSHPQDRPNYGYTF
>TRBJ2-7|-|TRBV6-5
CASSYSLTGVQYF
>TRBJ2-5|-|TRBV20-1
CSVTPEETQYF
>TRBJ2-7|-|TRBV18
CASSPPRGQGTYEQYF
>TRBJ2-5|-|TRBV6-1
CASILTSGAEETQYF
>TRBJ2-1|-|TRBV4-1
CASSLQGAGEQFF
>TRBJ1-1|few|TRBV12-5
CASGLAGGSTEAFF
>TRBJ2-3|few|TRBV7-9
CASSSSARGNTQYF